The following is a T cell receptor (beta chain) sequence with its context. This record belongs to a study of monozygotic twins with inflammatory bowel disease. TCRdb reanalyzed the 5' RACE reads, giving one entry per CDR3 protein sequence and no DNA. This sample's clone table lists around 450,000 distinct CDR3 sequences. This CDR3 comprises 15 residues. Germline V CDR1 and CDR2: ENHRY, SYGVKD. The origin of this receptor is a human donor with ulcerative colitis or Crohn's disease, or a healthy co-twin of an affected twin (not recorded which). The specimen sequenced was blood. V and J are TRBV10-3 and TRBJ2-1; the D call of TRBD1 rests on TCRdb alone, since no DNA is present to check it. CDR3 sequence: CAISLGQGRYNEQFF.